The rows below give T cell receptor beta chains drawn from one sample of a study of blood T cell repertoires in COVID-19. Profiled with immunoSEQ multiplex PCR; TCRdb holds only in-frame clones, not every one. The data show hundreds of thousands of clones, approximately 80% seen once. Input material: peripheral blood. The receptor source for this set is a woman between 50 and 59 years old with active or convalescent COVID-19. Each CDR3 is given with its conserved first and last residue. A D gene is named only where the DNA matches it firmly. Size is stated for part of the rows, as once, few or many counts, or as a class when the clone is expanded.

cdr3_nt cdr3_aa d_call j_call v_call clone_size
TGCGCCAGCAGCCCCGGCGTGGGGAGGCCAGATACGCAGTATTTT CASSPGVGRPDTQYF . TRBJ2-3 TRBV5-1 .
TGTGCCAGCAGCCAACCCAGGAGTGGCCTAGCGGGAGAGAGTTCCTACAATGAGCAGTTCTTC CASSQPRSGLAGESSYNEQFF TRBD2 TRBJ2-1 TRBV4-2 once
TGTGCCAGCAGCAAAGAGGGGGCTAGCGGGAGAGCCAAAAACATTCAGTACTTC CASSKEGASGRAKNIQYF . TRBJ2-4 TRBV21-1 .
TGTGCCAGCAGCTTAGCATTGCGGGGGGCGAATGAGCAGTTCTTC CASSLALRGANEQFF TRBD2 TRBJ2-1 TRBV7-8 few
TGCGCCAGCAGTGAGTCCTGGGAGGGAGAAGAGACCCAGTACTTC CASSESWEGEETQYF TRBD2 TRBJ2-5 TRBV10-1 .
TGTGCCAGCAGCTCGTTAACAGGACAGGGGTATTATCAGCCCCAGCATTTT CASSSLTGQGYYQPQHF TRBD1 TRBJ1-5 TRBV7-8 .
TGTGCCAGCAGTGAACAAGGGACAGGGGGGAACTATGGCTACACCTTC CASSEQGTGGNYGYTF TRBD1 TRBJ1-2 TRBV6-1 .
TGTGCCAGCAGCTCCATGGGCTTCGGGGGCAATGAGCAGTTCTTC CASSSMGFGGNEQFF . TRBJ2-1 TRBV3-1/TRBV3-2 .
TGCGCCAGCAGCCAAGTCATCAAGGCTAGAGCGAACACCGGGGAGCTGTTTTTT CASSQVIKARANTGELFF . TRBJ2-2 TRBV4-1 .
TGTGCCTGGAGTGACGGGGTCTACGAGCAGTACTTC CAWSDGVYEQYF . TRBJ2-7 TRBV30 .
TGCAGCGTTGCGGAGGGAGTTTTCAATGAGCAGTTCTTC CSVAEGVFNEQFF . TRBJ2-1 TRBV29-1 once
TGTGCCAGCAGGGAAGGGAGGGATGGCACCGGGGAGCTGTTTTTT CASREGRDGTGELFF TRBD2 TRBJ2-2 TRBV2 once
TGTGCCAGCAGCTTAGTGGGCAGCGGGGAGCTGTTTTTT CASSLVGSGELFF . TRBJ2-2 TRBV7-7 few
TGTGCCAGCAGCTCTAGTGGGACTAGCGGAAGCACAGATACGCAGTATTTT CASSSSGTSGSTDTQYF TRBD2 TRBJ2-3 TRBV7-2 .
TGTGCCAGCAGTGAGGGGCCAGGGGGCGCGGTTTCACCCCTCCACTTT CASSEGPGGAVSPLHF TRBD1 TRBJ1-6 TRBV2 .
TGTGCCACCAGCAGGGCCCGGTCCTCGGGTGGCTACACCTTC CATSRARSSGGYTF . TRBJ1-2 TRBV15 .
TGTGCCAGCTCACGACGTTTGGGGGGGAACACTGAAGCTTTCTTT CASSRRLGGNTEAFF . TRBJ1-1 TRBV18 .
TGTGCCAGCTCACCATTGGGGAGGTCACAGCCCCAGCATTTT CASSPLGRSQPQHF . TRBJ1-5 TRBV18 .
TGTGCCAGCGAGCGGGGCACTGAAGCTTTCTTT CASERGTEAFF . TRBJ1-1 TRBV25-1 .
TGTGCCAGCAGCCAAGATTTGGTGCGATCCTACGAGCAGTACTTC CASSQDLVRSYEQYF . TRBJ2-7 TRBV3-1/TRBV3-2 .
TGCGCCAGCAGTGACCAGGGATCACCCCTCCACTTT CASSDQGSPLHF . TRBJ1-6 TRBV10-1 .
TGCGCCAGCAGCTTATCAGCCCAGGCCTTTAGTTTAAATGAGCAGTTCTTC CASSLSAQAFSLNEQFF . TRBJ2-1 TRBV5-1 .
TGCAGTGCTAGTCCTCTGGTGCCTAGCGGGGGTAATAGAGAGACCCAGTACTTC CSASPLVPSGGNRETQYF TRBD2 TRBJ2-5 TRBV20-1 .
TGTGCCAGCACGGGGGGCACAGATACGCAGTATTTT CASTGGTDTQYF . TRBJ2-3 TRBV2 .
TGTGCCAGTAGGGCAGGGCCAAACACCGGGGAGCTGTTTTTT CASRAGPNTGELFF . TRBJ2-2 TRBV19 .
TGCGCCAGCAGCTTTGAGGGGGCGAACACCATATATTTT CASSFEGANTIYF TRBD1 TRBJ1-3 TRBV5-1 few
TGTGCCAGCAGTTTCCCTGACAGGGGCAGTCAGCCCCAGCATTTT CASSFPDRGSQPQHF TRBD1 TRBJ1-5 TRBV6-2/TRBV6-3 .
TGTGCCAGAAGCTCAACGGGACAGGGGTATCAGCCCCAGCATTTT CARSSTGQGYQPQHF TRBD1 TRBJ1-5 TRBV5-3 .
TGTGCCAGCAGTGAATCCCGGGATTTGTTTAGCACAGATACGCAGTATTTT CASSESRDLFSTDTQYF . TRBJ2-3 TRBV25-1 once
TGTGCCAGCAGCTTAGCCCGGCGGGAGAATTCACCCCTCCACTTT CASSLARRENSPLHF . TRBJ1-6 TRBV7-2 many
TGTGCCAGCAGTCTGACAACAGGGAACACTGAAGCTTTCTTT CASSLTTGNTEAFF . TRBJ1-1 TRBV28 .
TGTGCCAGCAGCGGGGACACAGATACGCAGTATTTT CASSGDTDTQYF . TRBJ2-3 TRBV2 few
TGTGCCAGCAGTATAGGACAGGGGGGCACTGAAGCTTTCTTT CASSIGQGGTEAFF TRBD1 TRBJ1-1 TRBV3-1/TRBV3-2 .
TGTGCCAGCAGCCAAGAGGGTCTGGGGAGTCACTACGAGCAGTACTTC CASSQEGLGSHYEQYF . TRBJ2-7 TRBV4-2 .
TGTGCCAGCAGTGTAAGCGCCCTGAACACCGGGGAGCTGTTTTTT CASSVSALNTGELFF . TRBJ2-2 TRBV2 .